This passage covers 25 T cell receptor beta chains from one sample sequenced in a study of neurological immune-mediated disorders. The time point: longitudinal time-point 3. TCRdb ran MiXCR on the 5' RACE reads and lists one entry per CDR3 protein. Among under 130,000 distinct CDR3 sequences listed, about a tenth were seen once. The sequenced material came from PBMCs. All receptors derive from a female donor with HTLV-1-associated myelopathy (HAM/TSP).

This clonotype has a count of ten or more. The chain has TRBV7-9 and TRBJ2-7, with 8 bases identical to TRBD1. The J segment lost 5 bases and the V segment lost 4 bases, leaving 7 bases of the junction unmatched. This CDR3 region has 14 residues. Germline V CDR1 and CDR2: SEHNR, FQNEAQ (reference sequence). Here the CDR3 reads CASSYQQGEDEQYF. The CDR3, as DNA: TGTGCCAGCAGCTACCAACAGGGGGAGGACGAGCAGTACTTC.

Remarks on this clonotype: The missing conserved phenylalanine or tryptophan at the end of this CDR3 makes a read error likely. The gene calls are TRBV20-1 and TRBJ1-5; 8 nucleotides line up with TRBD1. Germline V CDR1 and CDR2: DFQATT, SNEGSKA (reference sequence). The V gene end was trimmed by 0 bases and the J gene end by 5 bases; junction bases not matched to a gene: 9. The length of the CDR3 is 16 residues. CDR3 amino acids: CSARDPRTGSDQPQHS. CDR3 bases: TGCAGTGCTAGAGATCCCCGGACAGGGTCGGATCAGCCCCAGCATTCT.

This clonotype was counted ten times or more. The chain couples TRBV7-3 to TRBJ2-1; 11 nucleotides line up with TRBD1. The trim removed 5 bases at V and 9 bases at J, leaving 12 bases unmatched. Germline-derived CDR1 and CDR2 are SGHTA and FQGTGA. This CDR3 is 16 amino acids long. The CDR3 protein is CASSPSDRGLKSEQFF. CDR3 DNA sequence: TGTGCCAGCAGCCCCTCGGACAGGGGGCTTAAGAGTGAGCAGTTCTTC.

The table lists this clonotype with many counts. V and J are TRBV5-1 and TRBJ2-1; 8 nucleotides line up with TRBD1. J gave up 6 bases and V 0 bases, and 11 bases lay outside the gene matches. In germline, CDR1 is SGHRS, CDR2 YFSETQ. This CDR3 is 17 amino acids long. DNA for the CDR3: TGCGCCAGCAGCTTGGCCCCCAGGACAGGGACAGCCAATGAGCAGTTCTTC. Translation: CASSLAPRTGTANEQFF.

In its sample, this clonotype was seen many times. The chain employs TRBV12-3 or TRBV12-4 and TRBJ2-2; 8 nucleotides align to TRBD1. V shed 5 bases and J 0 bases; nucleotides not matched to a gene: 11. This CDR3 is 18 amino acids long. This CDR3 is CASSEVWPGQANTGELFF. The CDR3 DNA is TGTGCCAGCAGTGAGGTCTGGCCGGGACAGGCGAACACCGGGGAGCTGTTTTTT.

This clonotype was seen repeatedly, ten times or more. V usage is TRBV5-1 and J usage is TRBJ2-1; TRBD2 matches 12 bases. Germline lookup yields CDR1 SGHRS and CDR2 YFSETQ. The V gene end was trimmed by 4 bases and the J gene end by 8 bases; junction bases not matched to a gene: 4. The CDR3 spans 14 residues. The chain's CDR3 is CASSRTSGVHEQFF. CDR3 coding DNA: TGCGCCAGCAGCCGGACTAGCGGGGTCCATGAGCAGTTCTTC.

This clonotype showed up many times. The chain uses TRBV20-1 and TRBJ1-5, with a weak D call TRBD1 (5 bases). V lost 1 base to trimming and J lost 4 bases, with 8 bases between them. The CDR3 contains 13 residues. The germline V gene encodes CDR1 DFQATT and CDR2 SNEGSKA (reference sequence). The CDR3 bases are TGCAGTGCTAGAGCAGACAGAAATCAGCCCCAGCATTTT. It is translated as CSARADRNQPQHF.

This clonotype was seen only a few times. The V gene is TRBV20-1, the J gene TRBJ2-1, with D maybe TRBD2 (6 bases). CDR3 length: 16 amino acids. Germline loops: CDR1 DFQATT, CDR2 SNEGSKA (reference sequence). Trimming cost V 0 bases and J 8 bases, with 20 bases left between them. Here the CDR3 reads CSARDELGLAIYEQFF. The CDR3 DNA reads TGCAGTGCTAGAGATGAATTGGGACTCGCCATTTATGAGCAGTTCTTC.

This clonotype has just one count. The junction does not match germline at one end; this may be a read error. The gene calls are TRBV5-1 and TRBJ2-7, with a tentative D call TRBD1 (5 bases). The CDR3 consists of 14 residues. The germline V gene encodes CDR1 SGHRS and CDR2 YFSETQ. DNA for the CDR3: TGCGCCAGTAGCTTGGGGCAGGAAGTCGACGAGCAGTACTTC. It specifies CASSLGQEVDEQYF.

Ten or more counts support this clonotype. V and J are TRBV4-1 and TRBJ2-2; possibly TRBD2 for D (7 bases). The V end was cut by 3 bases, the J end by 6 bases, with 14 bases between. The germline V gene encodes CDR1 MGHRA and CDR2 YSYEKL. This CDR3 contains 15 residues. The CDR3 nucleotides read TGCGCCAGCAGCCAGAGCGGGACATTCGCCGGGGAGCTGTTTTTT. Encoded protein: CASSQSGTFAGELFF.

The table lists this clonotype with many counts. The V call is TRBV14, the J call TRBJ1-6; 8 bases agree with TRBD1. The CDR3 runs to 14 residues. Germline V gene lookup returns CDR1 SGHDN and CDR2 FVKESK. Unmatched junction bases numbered 7, after V lost 5 bases and J lost 10 bases. CDR3 residues: CASSSTGGVSPLHF. CDR3 coding DNA: TGTGCCAGCAGCTCCACAGGGGGAGTCTCACCCCTCCACTTT.

This clonotype has ten or more counts. This chain uses TRBV5-1 with TRBJ2-3; D possibly uses TRBD1 or TRBD2 (5 bases each). Germline CDR1 reads SGHRS; CDR2 reads YFSETQ. With 4 bases removed from V and 9 bases from J, the gap between germline ends came to 15 bases. CDR3 length: 13 amino acids. CDR3 coding DNA: TGCGCCAGCAGCCTTGGCACCAGGGACACGCAGTATTTT. This sequence encodes CASSLGTRDTQYF.

This clonotype was seen ten or more times. The chain uses TRBV2 and TRBJ2-1; 11 bases are shared with TRBD2. In germline, CDR1 is SNHLY, CDR2 FYNNEI. Losses at the gene ends were 6 bases for V and 7 bases for J; bases not matched to a gene: 14. The CDR3 consists of 17 residues. CDR3 in DNA: TGTGCCAGCAGCCGTACCGGTAGCGGGGGGGCCCGTAATGAGCAGTTCTTC. It codes for CASSRTGSGGARNEQFF.

This clonotype was picked up many times. This chain joins TRBV20-1 and TRBJ2-1; D is perhaps TRBD2 (5 bases). CDR3 length: 15 amino acids. V shed 1 base and J shed 5 bases, with 15 bases lying between them. Germline CDR1 reads DFQATT; CDR2 reads SNEGSKA (reference sequence). The CDR3 protein is CSARARTLRHNEQFF. The CDR3 DNA is TGCAGTGCTAGAGCCCGGACTCTCCGGCACAATGAGCAGTTCTTC.

This clonotype has a count of ten or more. In DNA form, the CDR3 reads TGTGCCAGCAGCTTAACGGCCAGGGTGGACACCGGGGAGCTGTTTTTT. Protein product: CASSLTARVDTGELFF. This sequence joins TRBV11-2 and TRBJ2-2, with D maybe TRBD1 (5 bases). This CDR3 is built from 16 residues. Germline CDR1 and CDR2: SGHAT and FQNNGV. V dropped 2 bases and J dropped 3 bases, with 13 bases sitting between them.

This clonotype was found a few times. The CDR3 reads CSARDMAGPYEQYF. The CDR3 DNA reads TGCAGTGCTAGAGATATGGCAGGGCCCTACGAGCAGTACTTC. V is TRBV20-1 and J is TRBJ2-7; perhaps TRBD1 as D (5 bases). CDR3 length equals 14 residues. Germline assignment: CDR1 DFQATT and CDR2 SNEGSKA (reference sequence). Trimming pared 0 bases from V and 2 bases from J, leaving 11 bases between.

The table lists this clonotype with many counts. J is TRBJ2-3 and V is TRBV29-1; D is unclear. This CDR3 has 12 residues. Trimming left V 4 bases short and J 3 bases short, with 8 bases between. CDR1 and CDR2 from the germline V gene are SQVTM and ANQGSEA. CDR3 in amino acids: CSVGPVTDTQYF. Here the CDR3 DNA reads TGCAGCGTTGGCCCGGTTACAGATACGCAGTATTTT.

This clonotype was seen ten or more times. The V call is TRBV14, the J call TRBJ2-1; D may be TRBD1 or TRBD2 (5 bases each). CDR1 SGHDN and CDR2 FVKESK come from the germline V gene. The germline V and J ends were trimmed by 4 bases and 9 bases, with 13 bases remaining between them. CDR3 size: 13 residues. CDR3 loop: CASSRVPGSEQFF. CDR3 in DNA: TGTGCCAGCAGCCGGGTACCAGGGAGTGAGCAGTTCTTC.

There are many counts of this clonotype. The rearrangement joins TRBV5-6 to TRBJ2-4, with 8 nucleotides matching TRBD1. V lost 5 bases to trimming and J lost 4 bases; unmatched junction nucleotides: 2. There are 13 residues in the CDR3. Germline loops: CDR1 SGHDT, CDR2 YYEEEE. The CDR3 protein is CASRDRVKNIQYF. DNA for the CDR3: TGTGCCAGCAGGGACAGGGTGAAAAACATTCAGTACTTC.

Concerning this clonotype: Sequence at one end of the junction differs from germline and may be a read error. Written as DNA, the CDR3 is TGTGCCAGCTTACCGGGCACAGGAGAGGAGATCCAGTACTTC. Encoded protein: CASLPGTGEEIQYF. V usage is TRBV18 and J usage is TRBJ2-5; tentative D call: TRBD1 (5 bases). Germline values: CDR1 KGHSH, CDR2 LQKENI. The CDR3 is made up of 14 amino acids.

Regarding this clonotype: It may be a read error: a sequence one base away is much more abundant. The V and J genes are TRBV6-5 and TRBJ2-4; D is possibly TRBD2 (5 bases). The V gene's germline CDR1 is MNHEY and CDR2 SVGAGI. The ends were cut back, 7 bases at V and 2 bases at J, with 15 bases in the middle. CDR3 length: 15 residues. The CDR3 reads CASISGVRPKNIQYF. As DNA, the CDR3 is TGTGCCAGCATTTCCGGGGTCCGGCCCAAAAACATTCAGTACTTC.

This clonotype was observed a handful of times. One base away lies a much larger clone, so this may be a sequencing read error. As DNA, the CDR3 is TGCAGTGCTAGACTAGCGGGAGGACGGACCAAAAACATTCAGTACTTC. Translated, it gives CSARLAGGRTKNIQYF. The chain has TRBV20-1 and TRBJ2-4; 11 bases agree with TRBD2. CDR3 length: 16 residues. Germline trimming cut 2 bases from V and 2 bases from J; bases unmatched to any gene: 5. Germline CDR1 and CDR2: DFQATT and SNEGSKA (reference sequence).

There are many counts of this clonotype. The chain recombines TRBV9 with TRBJ2-5; 7 nucleotides agree with TRBD2. The V segment lost 1 base and the J segment 7 bases; nucleotides outside the gene matches: 4. CDR3 length: 13 residues. The germline V gene has CDR1 SGDLS and CDR2 YYNGEE. CDR3 nucleotides: TGTGCCAGCAGCGTAAGCGGGGCAGGGACCCAGTACTTC. This encodes CASSVSGAGTQYF.

This clonotype was counted ten times or more. The germline gene is not matched at one end of the junction; a read error may be the cause. This chain joins TRBV15 and TRBJ2-7; D gene uncertain. Germline assignment: CDR1 LNHNV and CDR2 YYDKDF (reference sequence). The CDR3 is 13 residues long. The CDR3 loop is CATSRDIVGEQYF. The CDR3 region has the DNA TGTGCTACCAGCAGAGATATAGTTGGTGAGCAGTACTTC.

This clonotype was recorded at least ten times. V and J are TRBV20-1 and TRBJ2-7, with D possibly TRBD1 on 5 matching bases. Germline loops: CDR1 DFQATT, CDR2 SNEGSKA (reference sequence). The CDR3 spans 13 residues. With 1 base removed from V and 3 bases from J, the gap between germline ends came to 10 bases. The CDR3 sequence is CSARGQTDYEQYF. CDR3 sequence (DNA): TGCAGTGCTAGAGGGCAGACAGACTACGAGCAGTACTTC.